Below, 13 T cell receptor beta chains from the same sample are listed, as sequenced in a study of shared clonotypes between healthy human individuals. Profiled with immunoSEQ multiplex PCR; TCRdb holds only in-frame clones, not every one. The data contain 1,100,000 or so clones, 75% to 80% of them singletons. The sample comprised memory CD4+ T cells from PBMCs. Subset given: CD45RA-negative fraction. The receptors shown here come from a man aged 18 to 29 in good health. Some clones in this sample may be carry-over from other donors' samples.

V is TRBV7-2 and J is TRBJ2-3; 9 positions match TRBD1. Germline V CDR1 and CDR2: SGHTA, FQGNSA. V trimming: 4 bases; J trimming: 1 base; junction bases outside the gene matches: 3. The CDR3 is made up of 15 amino acids. DNA for the CDR3: TGTGCCAGCAGCTCCAGACAGGGGGGCACAGATACGCAGTATTTT. Residues: CASSSRQGGTDTQYF.

The gene calls are TRBV15 and TRBJ1-5; 10 nucleotides match TRBD1. Germline assignment: CDR1 LNHNV and CDR2 YYDKDF (reference sequence). With V trimmed by 2 bases and J by 5 bases, 3 bases remained unmatched. The CDR3 length is 15 residues. CDR3 region: CATSRRTGGDQPQHF. The CDR3 region has the DNA TGTGCCACCAGCAGAAGGACAGGGGGAGATCAGCCCCAGCATTTT.

The gene calls are TRBV2 and TRBJ2-5; TRBD2 agrees at 10 bases. The CDR3 is 14 amino acids. V lost 11 bases to trimming and J lost 0 bases; unmatched junction nucleotides: 6. From germline, CDR1 is SNHLY and CDR2 FYNNEI. CDR3: CAQATSGYQETQYF. The CDR3 DNA is TGTGCCCAGGCGACTAGCGGGTACCAAGAGACCCAGTACTTC.

With respect to this clone: A much larger clonotype is one base distant, so this may be a read error. The same CDR3 is also encoded by other DNA sequences in this sample. The genes are TRBV7-9 and TRBJ2-3; no reliable D call. Germline V gives CDR1 SEHNR, CDR2 FQNEAQ (reference sequence). Trimming removed 6 bases at V and 5 bases at J, with 6 bases between. This CDR3 region has 11 residues. This CDR3 is CASSWGDTQYF. The DNA of the CDR3 is TGTGCCAGCAGTTGGGGAGATACGCAGTATTTT.

This sequence joins TRBV4-1 and TRBJ2-3; D gene uncertain. CDR1 and CDR2 from the germline V gene are MGHRA and YSYEKL. Trimming stripped 3 bases from V and 2 bases from J, with 9 bases between. This CDR3 region has 14 residues. CDR3 sequence: CASSQAVVTDTQYF. In DNA form, the CDR3 reads TGCGCCAGCAGCCAGGCCGTCGTCACAGATACGCAGTATTTT.

The V gene is TRBV5-1, the J gene TRBJ2-5; 7 bases match TRBD1. The V segment lost 4 bases and the J segment 2 bases; nucleotides outside the gene matches: 8. The CDR3 totals 15 residues. Germline V gives CDR1 SGHRS, CDR2 YFSETQ. The CDR3 here is CASSHGTAPQETQYF. The CDR3 DNA sequence: TGCGCCAGCAGCCACGGGACAGCCCCTCAAGAGACCCAGTACTTC.

The J gene is TRBJ2-3, the V gene TRBV2; no clear D. The ends were cut back, 5 bases at V and 0 bases at J, with 9 bases in the middle. Germline V gives CDR1 SNHLY, CDR2 FYNNEI. CDR3 size: 14 residues. The CDR3 nucleotides are TGTGCCAGCAGTAGACTTACTAGCACAGATACGCAGTATTTT. Translated: CASSRLTSTDTQYF. Using reference TRBV2 and TRBJ2-3 for the parts outside the CDR3, the full variable domain is EPEVTQTPSHQVTQMGQEVILRCVPISNHLYFYWYRQILGQKVEFLVSFYNNEISEKSEIFDDQFSVERPDGSNFTLKIRSTKLEDSAMYFCASSRLTSTDTQYFGPGTRLTVL.

This chain links TRBV2 with TRBJ2-7; D unresolved. The CDR3 has 13 residues. Between the trimmed V and J ends, which lost 4 bases and 5 bases, there was a span of 12 bases. The germline gives CDR1 SNHLY, CDR2 FYNNEI. The CDR3 here is CASSVPDLHEQYF. The CDR3 DNA reads as TGTGCCAGCAGTGTACCCGACCTACACGAGCAGTACTTC.

V is TRBV2 and J is TRBJ2-3; 9 bases match TRBD1. This CDR3 spans 15 amino acids. The germline gives CDR1 SNHLY, CDR2 FYNNEI. J was trimmed by 4 bases and V by 6 bases; bases with no gene match: 8. The chain's CDR3 is CASSSDRGGPDTQYF. The CDR3 nucleotides read TGTGCCAGCAGCTCTGACAGGGGGGGCCCAGATACGCAGTATTTT.

This clone was seen just once. DNA for the CDR3: TGTGCCAGCAGCTTCCCTAGCGGGGTACCTTTCCAAGAGACCCAGTACTTC. Translated: CASSFPSGVPFQETQYF. The J gene is TRBJ2-5, the V gene TRBV7-9; TRBD2 matches 9 bases. V lost 3 bases and J lost 1; bases outside the gene matches: 9. This CDR3 region has 17 residues. CDR1 and CDR2 from the germline V gene are SEHNR and FQNEAQ (reference sequence).

The chain carries TRBV28 and TRBJ2-3; maybe TRBD1 (5 bases). The CDR3 is 14 amino acids. Trimming removed 5 bases from V and 4 bases from J, with 13 bases in between. Germline V gene data show CDR1 as MDHEN and CDR2 as SYDVKM. The CDR3 DNA is TGTGCCAGCAGTCAAACAACAGGAGCAGATACGCAGTATTTT. Its translation is CASSQTTGADTQYF. Full variable domain (missing parts from reference TRBV28 and TRBJ2-3): DVKVTQSSRYLVKRTGEKVFLECVQDMDHENMFWYRQDPGLGLRLIYFSYDVKMKEKGDIPEGYSVSREKKERFSLILESASTNQTSMYLCASSQTTGADTQYFGPGTRLTVL.

This chain connects TRBV7-2 to TRBJ2-5; TRBD1 matches at 9 bases. The CDR3 length is 16 residues. Germline V gene lookup returns CDR1 SGHTA and CDR2 FQGNSA. The V gene end was trimmed by 3 bases and the J gene end by 2 bases; junction bases not matched to a gene: 7. The CDR3 bases are TGTGCCAGCAGCTTGAAAGGGGACAGGGTTCAAGAGACCCAGTACTTC. Translated: CASSLKGDRVQETQYF.

The CDR3 loop is CASSLVGAQGNYGYTF. The CDR3 DNA reads as TGTGCCAGCAGCTTGGTAGGGGCGCAGGGAAATTATGGCTACACCTTC. The chain is built from TRBV5-6 and TRBJ1-2; possible D gene TRBD1, 5 bases. The CDR3 has 16 amino acids. Trimming left V 0 bases short and J 5 bases short, with 17 bases between. Germline V lookup: CDR1 SGHDT, CDR2 YYEEEE.